The rows below give T cell receptor beta chains drawn from one sample of a study of radiotherapy plus CTLA-4 blockade in lung cancer. Produced via immunoSEQ multiplex PCR; TCRdb's table is partial and in-frame only. Of roughly 130,000 clones in the sample, 90% were seen once. Sequencing was performed on peripheral blood, taken from a patient treated with radiotherapy plus ipilimumab. These TCRs come from a human donor with non-small cell lung cancer that progressed on radiotherapy plus ipilimumab. The CDR3 runs from the conserved cysteine through the conserved F or W. The D gene is left open where the match is weak.

V gene: TRBV6-5
J gene: TRBJ1-1
D gene: .
CDR3 protein: CASSRESPSEAFF
CDR3 DNA: TGTGCCAGCAGTCGGGAGTCCCCGTCTGAAGCTTTCTTT

V gene: TRBV5-6
J gene: TRBJ2-5
D gene: .
CDR3 protein: CASSLGVGEETQYF
CDR3 DNA: TGTGCCAGCAGCCTGGGGGTCGGAGAAGAGACCCAGTACTTC

V gene: TRBV23-1
J gene: TRBJ2-7
D gene: .
CDR3 protein: CANVLRGDSYEQYF
CDR3 DNA: TGCGCCAATGTCTTACGGGGAGACTCCTACGAGCAGTACTTC

V gene: TRBV7-2
J gene: TRBJ2-3
D gene: .
CDR3 protein: CASSLVRNTQYF
CDR3 DNA: TGTGCCAGCAGCCTCGTGAGGAATACGCAGTATTTT

V gene: TRBV10-3
J gene: TRBJ2-7
D gene: .
CDR3 protein: CAISNTGSGDEQYF
CDR3 DNA: TGTGCCATCAGTAACACCGGGAGCGGAGACGAGCAGTACTTC

V gene: TRBV29-1
J gene: TRBJ1-4
D gene: .
CDR3 protein: CSAWTSTNEKLFF
CDR3 DNA: TGCAGCGCCTGGACATCAACTAATGAAAAACTGTTTTTT

V gene: TRBV5-1
J gene: TRBJ2-7
D gene: TRBD2
CDR3 protein: CASSLESGRFYEQYF
CDR3 DNA: TGCGCCAGCAGCTTGGAGAGCGGGAGGTTTTACGAGCAGTACTTC

V gene: TRBV6-5
J gene: TRBJ1-4
D gene: .
CDR3 protein: CASRRTTNLEKLFF
CDR3 DNA: TGTGCCAGCAGAAGGACAACAAACCTTGAAAAACTGTTTTTT

V gene: TRBV6-6
J gene: TRBJ2-5
D gene: TRBD1
CDR3 protein: CASSRGTAQETQYF
CDR3 DNA: TGTGCCAGCAGTCGAGGGACAGCCCAAGAGACCCAGTACTTC

V gene: TRBV30
J gene: TRBJ1-1
D gene: TRBD1
CDR3 protein: CAWTNHRGRKNTEAFF
CDR3 DNA: TGTGCCTGGACCAACCACAGGGGTCGGAAGAACACTGAAGCTTTCTTT

V gene: TRBV7-2
J gene: TRBJ1-2
D gene: .
CDR3 protein: CASSLEGRGGYTF
CDR3 DNA: TGTGCCAGCAGCTTAGAGGGGAGAGGCGGCTACACCTTC

V gene: TRBV7-9
J gene: TRBJ2-7
D gene: TRBD1
CDR3 protein: CASSLWTGVVHEQYF
CDR3 DNA: TGTGCCAGCAGCTTATGGACAGGGGTAGTCCACGAGCAGTACTTC

V gene: TRBV7-9
J gene: TRBJ2-1
D gene: .
CDR3 protein: CASSQESWGRNEQFF
CDR3 DNA: TGTGCCAGCAGCCAAGAATCCTGGGGGAGGAATGAGCAGTTCTTC

V gene: TRBV7-9
J gene: TRBJ2-2
D gene: TRBD1
CDR3 protein: CASSFLLSVGTGHTGELFF
CDR3 DNA: TGTGCCAGCAGCTTCCTCCTCTCCGTCGGGACAGGGCACACCGGGGAGCTGTTTTTT

V gene: TRBV6-5
J gene: TRBJ2-1
D gene: .
CDR3 protein: CASSYSGVNNEQFF
CDR3 DNA: TGTGCCAGCAGTTACTCGGGGGTAAACAATGAGCAGTTCTTC

V gene: TRBV19
J gene: TRBJ1-1
D gene: .
CDR3 protein: CATNSGSGRTLNTEAFF
CDR3 DNA: TGTGCCACCAACAGTGGGTCGGGCCGAACACTGAACACTGAAGCTTTCTTT

V gene: TRBV29-1
J gene: TRBJ2-3
D gene: TRBD2
CDR3 protein: CSVRLAGGSTSTDTQYF
CDR3 DNA: TGCAGCGTTCGACTAGCGGGAGGGTCGACTAGCACAGATACGCAGTATTTT

V gene: TRBV29-1
J gene: TRBJ2-5
D gene: .
CDR3 protein: CSVVGGPETQYF
CDR3 DNA: TGCAGCGTTGTTGGAGGCCCAGAGACCCAGTACTTC

V gene: TRBV30
J gene: TRBJ2-7
D gene: .
CDR3 protein: CAWSVGIGKSYEQYF
CDR3 DNA: TGTGCCTGGAGTGTAGGTATTGGTAAATCCTACGAGCAGTACTTC